These 21 T cell receptor beta chains share one sample of origin, sequenced in a study of blood T cell repertoires in COVID-19. Profiled with immunoSEQ multiplex PCR; TCRdb holds only in-frame clones, not every one. The repertoire holds approximately 180,000 clones, with over 75% as singletons. The sequencing input was peripheral blood. These receptors were obtained from a person aged 65 to 79 with COVID-19, enrolled during active disease.

The chain couples TRBV2 to TRBJ2-6, with D perhaps TRBD1 (6 bases). V lost 7 bases and J lost 4, with 17 bases in between. The CDR3 has 16 amino acids. Per the germline V gene, CDR1 is SNHLY and CDR2 is FYNNEI. In DNA form, the CDR3 reads TGTGCCAGCAAAAAAGAACAGGGCTCCGGGGCCAACGTCCTGACTTTC. Translating gives CASKKEQGSGANVLTF.

V gene TRBV30 combines with J gene TRBJ1-4, with D possibly TRBD1 on 6 matching bases. V was pared by 4 bases and J by 8 bases, with 17 bases between. Germline V gives CDR1 GTSNPN, CDR2 SVGIG (reference sequence). The CDR3 consists of 14 residues. CDR3 DNA sequence: TGTGCCTGGAACCACCAGGGGACGAGGGAAAAACTGTTTTTT. Amino acid sequence: CAWNHQGTREKLFF.

CDR3 amino acids: CASSQDKGQVLSNYGYTF. In DNA form, the CDR3 reads TGCGCCAGCAGCCAAGATAAAGGACAGGTCCTCAGCAACTATGGCTACACCTTC. The chain uses TRBV4-3 and TRBJ1-2; 7 nucleotides line up with TRBD1. Losses at the gene ends were 0 bases for V and 2 bases for J; bases not matched to a gene: 12. Germline CDR1 is LGHNA and CDR2 is YSLEER. The CDR3 loop spans 18 amino acids.

This rearrangement joins TRBV5-1 to TRBJ1-6; D is possibly TRBD1 (6 bases). The ends were cut back, 4 bases at V and 5 bases at J, with 13 bases in the middle. The CDR3 loop spans 15 amino acids. The germline CDR1 and CDR2 sequences are SGHRS and YFSETQ. Written as DNA, the CDR3 is TGCGCCAGCAGCAGGGGACATGGGGATAATTCACCCCTCCACTTT. This codes for CASSRGHGDNSPLHF.

The chain is built from TRBV3-1 (or the pseudogene TRBV3-2) and TRBJ2-1; 8 bases are a match to TRBD2. The CDR3 loop spans 16 amino acids. Trimming removed 0 bases from V and 5 bases from J; junction bases left unmatched: 6. Germline-derived CDR1 and CDR2 are LGHDT and YNNKEL (reference sequence). CDR3 in amino acids: CASSQDIGLADNEQFF. The CDR3 DNA reads as TGTGCCAGCAGCCAAGATATTGGACTAGCAGACAATGAGCAGTTCTTC.

This chain uses TRBV20-1 with TRBJ2-7; TRBD1 aligns across 7 bases. The CDR3 covers 11 residues. Germline assignment: CDR1 DFQATT and CDR2 SNEGSKA (reference sequence). Trimming removed 8 bases from V and 5 bases from J; junction bases left unmatched: 6. The CDR3 coding sequence is TGCAGTCAAGACAGGGTCCACGAGCAGTACTTC. Translated, it gives CSQDRVHEQYF.

The chain has TRBV29-1 and TRBJ1-1; 7 bases are a match to TRBD1. The CDR3 length is 14 residues. With 6 bases clipped from V and 7 bases from J, the junction kept 14 bases outside the gene matches. Per the germline V gene, CDR1 is SQVTM and CDR2 is ANQGSEA. DNA for the CDR3: TGCAGCGTATCCCGACGCCAGGGGGATGGTGAAGCTTTCTTT. It is translated as CSVSRRQGDGEAFF.

The CDR3 loop is CASSFKTGTYEQYF. CDR3 DNA: TGTGCCAGCAGCTTCAAGACAGGGACCTACGAGCAGTACTTC. The J gene is TRBJ2-7, the V gene TRBV7-2; 7 bases map to TRBD1. This CDR3 is built from 14 residues. Trimming removed 3 bases from V and 2 bases from J; junction bases left unmatched: 4. Germline lookup yields CDR1 SGHTA and CDR2 FQGNSA.

The chain joins TRBV7-8 to TRBJ1-6; unclear D gene. The CDR3 is made up of 18 amino acids. Germline V gene sequence: CDR1 SGHVS, CDR2 FQNEAQ. Trimming pared 5 bases from V and 0 bases from J, leaving 17 bases between. The CDR3 is CASSLGLGASSYNSPLHF. For the CDR3, the DNA is TGTGCCAGCAGCCTTGGACTGGGTGCGAGCTCCTATAATTCACCCCTCCACTTT.

The chain combines TRBV19 with TRBJ2-3, with 9 bases aligning to TRBD2. Trimming removed 5 bases from V and 0 bases from J; junction bases left unmatched: 15. The CDR3 runs 19 residues. The germline V gene has CDR1 LNHDA and CDR2 SQIVND (reference sequence). The CDR3 region is CASSGGGSGGHPSTDTQYF. The CDR3 region has the DNA TGTGCCAGTAGTGGCGGAGGTAGCGGGGGCCACCCTAGCACAGATACGCAGTATTTT.

This clone was observed a handful of times. V usage is TRBV2 and J usage is TRBJ1-3; 7 bases align to TRBD1. CDR3 length: 19 residues. V was clipped by 7 bases and J by 1 base; unmatched bases: 19. Germline assignment: CDR1 SNHLY and CDR2 FYNNEI. In nucleotides, the CDR3 is TGTGCCAGCACTTGGGACCGGATGACAGGGACCCGGTCTGGAAACACCATATATTTT. Translation: CASTWDRMTGTRSGNTIYF.

The chain is built from TRBV9 and TRBJ2-2; no firm D call. CDR3 size: 14 residues. Germline V gives CDR1 SGDLS, CDR2 YYNGEE. V lost 1 base and J lost 1, with 5 bases in between. CDR3 bases: TGTGCCAGCAGCGTAAACAAGAACACCGGGGAGCTGTTTTTT. Residues: CASSVNKNTGELFF.

CDR3 in DNA: TGTGCCAGCGGTTGGCGGGTAGGCTCCTACGAGCAGTACTTC. Its protein product is CASGWRVGSYEQYF. The chain couples TRBV6-2 or TRBV6-3 to TRBJ2-7; maybe TRBD2 (5 bases). Trimming pared 8 bases from V and 0 bases from J, leaving 14 bases between. CDR1 is MNHEY and CDR2 is SVGEGT in the germline V gene. The CDR3 length is 14 residues.

The V call is TRBV3-1 (or the pseudogene TRBV3-2), the J call TRBJ2-7; 7 bases match TRBD1. CDR1 and CDR2 (germline): LGHDT, YNNKEL (reference sequence). V dropped 6 bases and J dropped 5; count of bases not matched to a gene: 10. This CDR3 is 14 amino acids long. The DNA for the CDR3 is TGTGCCAGCAGTAAACAGGGGATTCGGAACGAGCAGTACTTC. Amino acid sequence: CASSKQGIRNEQYF.

The gene calls are TRBV6-6 and TRBJ1-4; 10 nucleotides match TRBD1. The CDR3 extends over 16 amino acids. Germline V gene lookup returns CDR1 MNHNY and CDR2 SVGAGI (reference sequence). Trimming at V came to 7 bases and at J to 0 bases, leaving 5 bases not matched to a gene. The CDR3 region is CASKAGTGATNEKLFF. The CDR3 DNA reads TGTGCCAGCAAGGCGGGGACAGGGGCAACTAATGAAAAACTGTTTTTT.

This CDR3 reads CSVLGQGHNEQFF. The CDR3 region has the DNA TGCAGCGTTCTGGGACAGGGCCACAATGAGCAGTTCTTC. J is TRBJ2-1 and V is TRBV29-1; 9 bases align to TRBD1. Germline assignment: CDR1 SQVTM and CDR2 ANQGSEA. The CDR3 contains 13 residues. With V trimmed by 5 bases and J by 5 bases, 4 bases remained unmatched.

The chain carries TRBV7-8 and TRBJ1-6, with TRBD1 as a possible D gene (5 bases). Germline CDR1 and CDR2: SGHVS and FQNEAQ. The CDR3 covers 15 residues. Trimming stripped 2 bases from V and 7 bases from J, with 12 bases between. The CDR3 protein is CASSLSRAGNSPLHF. CDR3 DNA sequence: TGTGCCAGCAGCTTATCCAGGGCAGGAAATTCACCCCTCCACTTT. Complete variable domain (other parts from reference TRBV7-8 and TRBJ1-6): GAGVSQSPRYKVAKRGQDVALRCDPISGHVSLFWYQQALGQGPEFLTYFQNEAQLDKSGLPSDRFFAERPEGSVSTLKIQRTQQEDSAVYLCASSLSRAGNSPLHFGNGTRLTVT.

The chain is built from TRBV2 and TRBJ1-6, with TRBD1 as a possible D gene (6 bases). CDR3 length equals 14 residues. Trimming removed 8 bases at V and 7 bases at J, with 15 bases between. The germline V gene has CDR1 SNHLY and CDR2 FYNNEI. CDR3 nucleotides: TGTGCCAGCTTATCAGGGGAATTGAATTCACCCCTCCACTTT. This sequence encodes CASLSGELNSPLHF.

The chain employs TRBV9 and TRBJ1-5; D remains unclear. Trimming removed 4 bases from V and 0 bases from J, with 23 bases in between. This CDR3 contains 19 residues. Germline V gives CDR1 SGDLS, CDR2 YYNGEE. CDR3 coding DNA: TGTGCCAGCAGCCCCCCCCTCCCTCACGGGAGATATAGCAATCAGCCCCAGCATTTT. Its translation: CASSPPLPHGRYSNQPQHF.

This clone was recorded a few times. This chain uses TRBV6-5 with TRBJ2-1; TRBD2 aligns across 7 bases. The CDR3 consists of 15 residues. Unmatched junction bases numbered 6, after V lost 7 bases and J lost 0 bases. Germline CDR1 and CDR2: MNHEY and SVGAGI. CDR3 loop: CASTESGASYNEQFF. For the CDR3, the DNA is TGTGCCAGCACCGAAAGCGGGGCCTCCTACAATGAGCAGTTCTTC.

This clone was found once. V gene TRBV5-1 combines with J gene TRBJ1-3; TRBD1 aligns across 8 bases. J gave up 5 bases and V 0 bases, and 7 bases lay outside the gene matches. Looked up from germline, CDR1 is SGHRS and CDR2 is YFSETQ. The CDR3 length is 16 residues. Here the CDR3 DNA reads TGCGCCAGCAGCTTGGCGATTGGGACAGGCCGAAACACCATATATTTT. Its protein product is CASSLAIGTGRNTIYF.